The TCR beta chain under discussion was sequenced for a study of CD8+ T cells in alopecia areata. Looking at the study overall: Grafted skin came from C3H/HeJ donors with spontaneous alopecia (about 6-13 months old) and was placed on approximately 7-10-week-old female C3H/HeJ mice.

CD4, CD8alpha, NKG2D, NKG2ACE and other markers were used to sort pooled cutaneous lymph node cells. This clone was counted a few times. Its cognate antigen is unknown. Gene names refer to mouse genes. Sequencing ends 4 residues short of the CDR3 end; the germline J gene provides the rest. V was shortened by 2 bases and J by 2 bases, with 7 bases between the two germline ends. The CDR3 extends over 13 amino acids. CDR1 SGHSN and CDR2 HYEKVE come from the germline V gene. cDNA serving as the sequencing template came from extracted, reverse transcribed RNA. Assay used: immunoSEQ multiplex PCR; TCRdb lists only in-frame clones, some missing. The sample contains about 300,000 clones, none of them singletons. Study-level results: Among patients, TCR sharing was less clear than in mice, a difference possibly due in part to HLA diversity in the patient population. Alopecia totalis/universalis scalp especially showed more expanded CD8+ clones than normal scalp. Resident alphabeta T-cell populations of normal skin are likewise subject to sequencing in scalp samples.

This chain uses TRBV12-1 with TRBJ2-3; D ambiguous. The sequence came from a C3H/HeJ mouse with alopecia areata. Strain haplotype at MHC: H2-k. Sequencing was done on a sample of CD4+ T cells sorted from a lymph node. CDR3 DNA, as far as it was read: TGTGCCAGCTCTCCCTCCCCTGCAGAA. The encoded protein is CASSPSPAE. The whole CDR3 protein reads CASSPSPAETLYF.